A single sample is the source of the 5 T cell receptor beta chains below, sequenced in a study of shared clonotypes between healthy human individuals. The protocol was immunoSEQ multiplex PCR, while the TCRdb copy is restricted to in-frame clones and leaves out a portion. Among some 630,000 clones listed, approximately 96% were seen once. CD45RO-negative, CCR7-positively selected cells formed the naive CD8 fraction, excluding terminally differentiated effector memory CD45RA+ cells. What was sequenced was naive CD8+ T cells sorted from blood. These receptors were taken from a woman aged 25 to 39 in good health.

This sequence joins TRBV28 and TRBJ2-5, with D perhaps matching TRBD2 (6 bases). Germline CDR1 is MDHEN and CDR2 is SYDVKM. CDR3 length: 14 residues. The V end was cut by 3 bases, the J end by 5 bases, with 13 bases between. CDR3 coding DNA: TGTGCCAGCAGTTTTACGGGAGCCTCGGAGACCCAGTACTTC. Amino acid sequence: CASSFTGASETQYF.

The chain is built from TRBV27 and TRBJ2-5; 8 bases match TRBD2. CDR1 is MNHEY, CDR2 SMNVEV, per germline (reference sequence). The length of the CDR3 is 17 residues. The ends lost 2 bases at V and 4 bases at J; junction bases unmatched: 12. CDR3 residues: CASSLIFSGMGGETQYF. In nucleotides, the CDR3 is TGTGCCAGCAGTTTAATATTTAGCGGGATGGGAGGAGAGACCCAGTACTTC.

The CDR3 sequence is CASSDWTEAIYEQYF. CDR3 in DNA: TGTGCCAGCAGTGATTGGACGGAAGCTATCTACGAGCAGTACTTC. The chain carries TRBV2 and TRBJ2-7, with D unresolved. The V gene's germline CDR1 is SNHLY and CDR2 FYNNEI. The CDR3 length is 15 residues. Trimming took 3 bases from V and 3 from J, leaving 15 bases between them.

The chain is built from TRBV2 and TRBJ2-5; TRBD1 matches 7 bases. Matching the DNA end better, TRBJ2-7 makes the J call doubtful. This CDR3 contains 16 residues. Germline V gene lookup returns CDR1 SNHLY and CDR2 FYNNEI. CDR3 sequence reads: CASSEAGTGTVYEQYF. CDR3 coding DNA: TGTGCCAGCAGTGAAGCGGGTACCGGGACAGTTTACGAGCAGTACTTC.

CDR3 sequence (DNA): TGTGCCAGCAGTGAAGAGACCCAGCGGGAGATCTTCAATGAGCAGTTCTTC. As protein: CASSEETQREIFNEQFF. The chain recombines TRBV6-1 with TRBJ2-1, with 8 bases identical to TRBD2. This CDR3 is built from 17 residues. The trim removed 1 base at V and 6 bases at J, leaving 11 bases unmatched. Per the germline V gene, CDR1 is MNHNS and CDR2 is SASEGT.